These T cell receptor beta chains were read from a single sample in a study of blood T cell repertoires in COVID-19. TCRdb's table, derived via immunoSEQ multiplex PCR, lists solely in-frame clones and lacks some. The profile shows a few hundred thousand clones, about 90% of them singletons. Sequenced input: PBMCs or T cells enriched from blood (not recorded which). These TCRs come from a man between 18 and 29 years old who had recovered from COVID-19. The CDR3 runs from the conserved cysteine through the conserved F or W. The order of the fields is clone size, J gene, D gene, V gene, CDR3 protein, CDR3 DNA. D genes are given only for firm matches. Rows may omit the clone size; those that give it use once, few, many or a size class.

abundance: few; j_gene: TRBJ2-2; d_gene: TRBD1; v_gene: TRBV5-6; CDR3aa: CASSFGTESGELFF; CDR3nt: TGTGCCAGCAGCTTCGGGACAGAGAGCGGGGAGCTGTTTTTT
abundance: -; j_gene: TRBJ1-1; d_gene: -; v_gene: TRBV30; CDR3aa: CAWSVQGPEAFF; CDR3nt: TGTGCCTGGAGTGTACAGGGCCCTGAAGCTTTCTTT
abundance: -; j_gene: TRBJ2-1; d_gene: TRBD2; v_gene: TRBV3-1/TRBV3-2; CDR3aa: CASRKEGLAGGPLDEQFF; CDR3nt: TGTGCCAGCAGAAAAGAGGGACTAGCGGGAGGCCCCTTGGATGAGCAGTTCTTC
abundance: once; j_gene: TRBJ2-7; d_gene: -; v_gene: TRBV10-3; CDR3aa: CAISESGRDYEQYF; CDR3nt: TGTGCCATCAGTGAGTCTGGCAGGGACTACGAGCAGTACTTC
abundance: -; j_gene: TRBJ1-2; d_gene: -; v_gene: TRBV19; CDR3aa: CASRTGNYGYTF; CDR3nt: TGTGCCAGTAGAACAGGGAACTATGGCTACACCTTC
abundance: few; j_gene: TRBJ2-1; d_gene: -; v_gene: TRBV9; CDR3aa: CASSVGGSYNEQFF; CDR3nt: TGTGCCAGCAGCGTAGGAGGCTCCTACAATGAGCAGTTCTTC
abundance: -; j_gene: TRBJ1-2; d_gene: TRBD1; v_gene: TRBV7-9; CDR3aa: CASSTGTGQYGYTF; CDR3nt: TGTGCCAGCAGTACCGGGACAGGGCAATATGGCTACACCTTC
abundance: -; j_gene: TRBJ1-2; d_gene: TRBD1; v_gene: TRBV5-4; CDR3aa: CASSLTGGNGYGYTF; CDR3nt: TGTGCCAGCAGCTTGACAGGGGGTAACGGCTATGGCTACACCTTC
abundance: -; j_gene: TRBJ2-7; d_gene: -; v_gene: TRBV15; CDR3aa: CATSRLGGLGASSYEQYF; CDR3nt: TGTGCCACCAGCAGATTGGGGGGTTTAGGCGCATCCTCCTACGAGCAGTACTTC
abundance: -; j_gene: TRBJ2-5; d_gene: -; v_gene: TRBV15; CDR3aa: CATSREGLQETQYF; CDR3nt: TGTGCCACCAGCAGAGAGGGCCTTCAAGAGACCCAGTACTTC
abundance: -; j_gene: TRBJ2-7; d_gene: -; v_gene: TRBV5-1; CDR3aa: CASSAPTGQNSYEQYF; CDR3nt: TGCGCCAGCAGCGCACCCACCGGACAGAACTCCTACGAGCAGTACTTC
abundance: -; j_gene: TRBJ2-1; d_gene: -; v_gene: TRBV6-5; CDR3aa: CASMRGTLYNEQFF; CDR3nt: TGTGCCAGCATGCGCGGGACTCTCTACAATGAGCAGTTCTTC
abundance: -; j_gene: TRBJ1-5; d_gene: -; v_gene: TRBV2; CDR3aa: CASSLGAGQPQHF; CDR3nt: TGTGCCAGCAGTCTGGGGGCGGGTCAGCCCCAGCATTTT
abundance: -; j_gene: TRBJ1-2; d_gene: -; v_gene: TRBV7-2; CDR3aa: CASSRGGAVGYTF; CDR3nt: TGTGCCAGCAGCAGAGGGGGGGCGGTTGGCTACACCTTC
abundance: -; j_gene: TRBJ1-5; d_gene: -; v_gene: TRBV7-2; CDR3aa: CASSGALYSNQPQHF; CDR3nt: TGTGCCAGCAGCGGGGCCCTTTATAGCAATCAGCCCCAGCATTTT
abundance: -; j_gene: TRBJ1-2; d_gene: TRBD1; v_gene: TRBV3-1/TRBV3-2; CDR3aa: CASSYGQGHYGYTF; CDR3nt: TGTGCCAGCAGCTACGGACAGGGGCACTATGGCTACACCTTC
abundance: -; j_gene: TRBJ2-2; d_gene: TRBD1; v_gene: TRBV30; CDR3aa: CAWADGTVANTGELFF; CDR3nt: TGTGCCTGGGCCGACGGGACAGTTGCGAACACCGGGGAGCTGTTTTTT
abundance: -; j_gene: TRBJ1-4; d_gene: TRBD1; v_gene: TRBV30; CDR3aa: CAWRWTGGDEKLFF; CDR3nt: TGTGCCTGGAGGTGGACAGGGGGGGATGAAAAACTGTTTTTT
abundance: few; j_gene: TRBJ1-4; d_gene: -; v_gene: TRBV9; CDR3aa: CASGGGTPALSNEKLFF; CDR3nt: TGTGCCAGCGGTGGAGGAACCCCGGCATTATCGAATGAAAAACTGTTTTTT
abundance: -; j_gene: TRBJ2-7; d_gene: -; v_gene: TRBV4-1; CDR3aa: CASSQDPNRVISSSTYEQYF; CDR3nt: TGCGCCAGCAGCCAAGACCCCAACAGGGTAATTTCATCCTCGACATACGAGCAGTACTTC
abundance: once; j_gene: TRBJ1-2; d_gene: -; v_gene: TRBV13; CDR3aa: CASSKKSISGGYTF; CDR3nt: TGTGCCAGCAGCAAAAAGTCGATCTCGGGTGGCTACACCTTC
abundance: many; j_gene: TRBJ1-5; d_gene: -; v_gene: TRBV19; CDR3aa: CASSMEGSKGNQPQHF; CDR3nt: TGTGCCAGTAGTATGGAGGGTTCCAAGGGAAATCAGCCCCAGCATTTT
abundance: -; j_gene: TRBJ2-2; d_gene: -; v_gene: TRBV29-1; CDR3aa: CSVEDGGGELFF; CDR3nt: TGCAGCGTTGAAGATGGCGGCGGGGAGCTGTTTTTT
abundance: -; j_gene: TRBJ2-7; d_gene: -; v_gene: TRBV5-1; CDR3aa: CASSLDISYEQYF; CDR3nt: TGCGCCAGCAGCTTAGACATCTCCTACGAGCAGTACTTC
abundance: once; j_gene: TRBJ2-7; d_gene: TRBD1; v_gene: TRBV27; CDR3aa: CASSPAGTVAYEQYF; CDR3nt: TGTGCCAGCAGCCCTGCCGGGACAGTTGCCTACGAGCAGTACTTC
abundance: -; j_gene: TRBJ1-1; d_gene: TRBD1; v_gene: TRBV19; CDR3aa: CASSPGGRAEAFF; CDR3nt: TGTGCCAGTAGTCCAGGGGGCCGGGCTGAAGCTTTCTTT
abundance: -; j_gene: TRBJ1-2; d_gene: TRBD1; v_gene: TRBV13; CDR3aa: CASSRDSNYGYTF; CDR3nt: TGTGCCAGCAGCAGGGACAGTAACTATGGCTACACCTTC
abundance: -; j_gene: TRBJ2-5; d_gene: -; v_gene: TRBV3-1/TRBV3-2; CDR3aa: CASGKYQETQYF; CDR3nt: TGTGCCAGCGGCAAGTACCAAGAGACCCAGTACTTC
abundance: -; j_gene: TRBJ1-3; d_gene: TRBD1; v_gene: TRBV27; CDR3aa: CASSSLGQGRNTIYF; CDR3nt: TGTGCCAGCAGTTCCCTTGGACAGGGAAGAAACACCATATATTTT
abundance: -; j_gene: TRBJ1-1; d_gene: -; v_gene: TRBV7-5; CDR3aa: CVRSLAVWGPNTEAFF; CDR3nt: TGTGTCAGAAGCTTAGCGGTCTGGGGGCCGAACACTGAAGCTTTCTTT
abundance: -; j_gene: TRBJ2-1; d_gene: -; v_gene: TRBV6-1; CDR3aa: CASSETVNEQFF; CDR3nt: TGTGCCAGCAGTGAAACAGTGAATGAGCAGTTCTTC
abundance: -; j_gene: TRBJ1-1; d_gene: -; v_gene: TRBV29-1; CDR3aa: CSTGGSELGTEAFF; CDR3nt: TGCAGCACCGGGGGGAGCGAGCTGGGCACTGAAGCTTTCTTT
abundance: -; j_gene: TRBJ1-6; d_gene: -; v_gene: TRBV5-4; CDR3aa: CASIGWGVNSPLHF; CDR3nt: TGTGCCAGCATCGGGTGGGGGGTAAATTCACCCCTCCACTTT
abundance: once; j_gene: TRBJ1-5; d_gene: -; v_gene: TRBV2; CDR3aa: CASSELGAGQPQHF; CDR3nt: TGTGCCAGCAGTGAGTTGGGGGCTGGACAGCCCCAGCATTTT
abundance: -; j_gene: TRBJ1-1; d_gene: -; v_gene: TRBV5-1; CDR3aa: CASSPQKGVDTEAFF; CDR3nt: TGCGCCAGCAGCCCACAAAAGGGGGTGGACACTGAAGCTTTCTTT
abundance: -; j_gene: TRBJ2-2; d_gene: -; v_gene: TRBV19; CDR3aa: CASSQGKVGELFF; CDR3nt: TGTGCCAGTAGCCAGGGGAAGGTCGGGGAGCTGTTTTTT
abundance: -; j_gene: TRBJ2-4; d_gene: -; v_gene: TRBV5-4; CDR3aa: CASSLDPGRGAKNIQYF; CDR3nt: TGTGCCAGCAGCTTGGACCCCGGACGGGGAGCCAAAAACATTCAGTACTTC
abundance: -; j_gene: TRBJ1-1; d_gene: -; v_gene: TRBV28; CDR3aa: CASSLIRVTTEAFF; CDR3nt: TGTGCCAGCAGTTTAATACGAGTTACCACTGAAGCTTTCTTT
abundance: -; j_gene: TRBJ1-1; d_gene: -; v_gene: TRBV3-1/TRBV3-2; CDR3aa: CASSQVGGTEAFF; CDR3nt: TGTGCCAGCAGCCAAGTCGGGGGGACTGAAGCTTTCTTT
abundance: -; j_gene: TRBJ2-7; d_gene: TRBD1; v_gene: TRBV27; CDR3aa: CASSPGAGQGPYEQYF; CDR3nt: TGTGCCAGCAGTCCAGGAGCAGGACAGGGCCCCTACGAGCAGTACTTC